Presented here are 27 T cell receptor beta chains from one specimen sequenced in a study of blood T cell repertoires in COVID-19 (dated by TCRdb to the early 2020s). Libraries came from the immunoSEQ multiplex PCR assay. The table was pulled from immuneACCESS by TCRdb, which kept in-frame rearrangements only. Such tables lose some clones; where checked, under half of the loss comes from unresolved V genes, and the rest has no known cause. In all, the sample holds about 180,000 clones, and roughly 87% of those were seen once. The ten biggest clones cover about 1.4% of the sample. Sequencing was done on a sample of peripheral blood. All receptors come from a woman in her fifties or sixties with acute or convalescent COVID-19.

This clone occurred once. The rearrangement links TRBV6-2 or TRBV6-3 to TRBJ2-7; 9 nucleotides align to TRBD2. The V gene end was trimmed by 2 bases and the J gene end by 6 bases; junction bases not matched to a gene: 5. CDR1 is MNHEY and CDR2 is SVGEGT in the germline V gene. The CDR3 has 14 residues. The CDR3 here is CASSYRLAGSEQYF. CDR3 nucleotides: TGTGCCAGCAGTTACCGGCTAGCGGGATCCGAGCAGTACTTC.

This clone appeared a single time. This chain uses TRBV6-5 with TRBJ1-2; 10 bases match TRBD1. Trimming took 6 bases from V and 8 from J; bases not matched to a gene: 6. The CDR3 is 13 amino acids. CDR1 MNHEY and CDR2 SVGAGI come from the germline V gene. The CDR3 DNA follows: TGTGCCAGCAGAGGACAGGGGGGAAGCGGCTACACCTTC. This translates into CASRGQGGSGYTF.

The chain joins TRBV3-1 (or the pseudogene TRBV3-2) to TRBJ1-4; TRBD1 matches 9 bases. The CDR3 is made up of 15 amino acids. Trimming removed 2 bases from V and 7 bases from J; junction bases left unmatched: 5. Germline lookup yields CDR1 LGHDT and CDR2 YNNKEL (reference sequence). The CDR3 DNA is TGTGCCAGCAGCCAACTACAGGGGGCTGGTGAAAAACTGTTTTTT. Translation gives CASSQLQGAGEKLFF.

V gene TRBV19 combines with J gene TRBJ1-5; D is uncertain. V lost 10 bases and J lost 2, with 15 bases in between. The germline V gene encodes CDR1 LNHDA and CDR2 SQIVND (reference sequence). The CDR3 consists of 14 residues. In nucleotides, the CDR3 is TGTGCCACCAGACTCCTGGGAGGCAATCAGCCCCAGCATTTT. Protein sequence: CATRLLGGNQPQHF. Combining the CDR3 with reference TRBV19 and TRBJ1-5 gives the whole variable domain DGGITQSPKYLFRKEGQNVTLSCEQNLNHDAMYWYRQDPGQGLRLIYYSQIVNDFQKGDIAEGYSVSREKKESFPLTVTSAQKNPTAFYLCATRLLGGNQPQHFGDGTRLSIL.

The J gene is TRBJ1-4, the V gene TRBV27; 8 bases are a match to TRBD1. Germline CDR1 and CDR2: MNHEY and SMNVEV (reference sequence). J was trimmed by 5 bases and V by 3 bases; bases with no gene match: 5. The CDR3 contains 15 residues. The CDR3 region is CASSFFGTGNEKLFF. The DNA of the CDR3 is TGTGCCAGCAGTTTTTTCGGGACAGGAAATGAAAAACTGTTTTTT.

This clone has only one observation. The V call is TRBV29-1, the J call TRBJ1-2; TRBD1 agrees at 7 bases. CDR1 and CDR2 (germline): SQVTM, ANQGSEA. This CDR3 has 14 residues. V gave up 5 bases and J gave up 7 bases; unmatched junction bases: 13. The chain's CDR3 is CSVTSLGQKGGYTF. CDR3 coding DNA: TGCAGCGTTACCTCCTTGGGACAGAAGGGTGGCTACACCTTC.

This chain links TRBV6-1 with TRBJ1-2, with 7 bases aligning to TRBD1. The V and J ends lost 1 base and 4 bases, in that order; junction bases with no gene match: 3. Looked up from germline, CDR1 is MNHNS and CDR2 is SASEGT. CDR3 length: 14 residues. Written as DNA, the CDR3 is TGTGCCAGCAGTGAAGAAGGGACAGTCTATGGCTACACCTTC. This translates into CASSEEGTVYGYTF.

The CDR3 coding sequence is TGCGCCAGCAGCACCGGGACTAGCGGGAGGATCTCAGATACGCAGTATTTT. As protein: CASSTGTSGRISDTQYF. The rearrangement links TRBV5-1 to TRBJ2-3; 15 nucleotides agree with TRBD2. This CDR3 has 17 amino acids. V dropped 4 bases and J dropped 4; count of bases not matched to a gene: 7. In germline, CDR1 is SGHRS, CDR2 YFSETQ.

In its sample, this clone was seen once. V gene TRBV14 combines with J gene TRBJ1-2; D remains unclear. The germline V gene has CDR1 SGHDN and CDR2 FVKESK. V was shortened by 1 base and J by 4 bases, with 7 bases between the two germline ends. The CDR3 sequence is 13 residues long. The CDR3 sequence is CASSQVSGYGYTF. The CDR3 DNA is TGTGCCAGCAGCCAAGTCTCAGGCTATGGCTACACCTTC. Based on the CDR3 plus reference TRBV14 and TRBJ1-2, the full variable domain is EAGVTQFPSHSVIEKGQTVTLRCDPISGHDNLYWYRRVMGKEIKFLLHFVKESKQDESGMPNNRFLAERTGGTYSTLKVQPAELEDSGVYFCASSQVSGYGYTFGSGTRLTVV.

This clone was detected only a few times. The J gene is TRBJ1-2, the V gene TRBV19; 9 bases map to TRBD1. Germline lookup yields CDR1 LNHDA and CDR2 SQIVND (reference sequence). The CDR3 has 17 amino acids. V dropped 7 bases and J dropped 0; count of bases not matched to a gene: 12. DNA of the CDR3: TGTGCCAGTATAGAGAACAGGGGGCCCTCCGCTAACTATGGCTACACCTTC. Protein: CASIENRGPSANYGYTF.

The chain uses TRBV6-5 and TRBJ1-4; 12 bases are a match to TRBD1. Germline CDR1 MNHEY, CDR2 SVGAGI. This CDR3 is built from 14 residues. The V gene end was trimmed by 6 bases and the J gene end by 10 bases; junction bases not matched to a gene: 6. The CDR3 sequence is CASRSGTGGGKLFF. CDR3 nucleotides: TGTGCCAGCAGATCCGGGACAGGGGGCGGAAAACTGTTTTTT.

The chain carries TRBV11-3 and TRBJ1-3, with 7 nucleotides matching TRBD1. J was trimmed by 3 bases and V by 0 bases; bases with no gene match: 8. The CDR3 is made up of 17 amino acids. Germline lookup yields CDR1 SGHNT and CDR2 YENEEA. The CDR3 reads CASSLENRQGYGNTIYF. The CDR3 nucleotides read TGTGCCAGCAGCTTAGAGAATCGACAGGGTTATGGAAACACCATATATTTT. Supplemented by reference TRBV11-3 and TRBJ1-3, the full variable domain reads EAGVVQSPRYKIIEKKQPVAFWCNPISGHNTLYWYLQNLGQGPELLIRYENEEAVDDSQLPKDRFSAERLKGVDSTLKIQPAELGDSAVYLCASSLENRQGYGNTIYFGEGSWLTVV.

V is TRBV18 and J is TRBJ2-1; the D gene is possibly TRBD2 (6 bases). Trimming took off 3 bases at V and 0 bases at J, with 9 bases between the two ends. Germline assignment: CDR1 KGHSH and CDR2 LQKENI. CDR3 length: 15 residues. The CDR3 protein is CASSPLTSSYNEQFF. Written as DNA, the CDR3 is TGTGCCAGCTCACCCTTGACTAGCTCCTACAATGAGCAGTTCTTC.

This clone came up a few times. In DNA, the CDR3 is TGTGCCAGCAGTAGGCAGGAGCGCGGGACTGAAGCTTTCTTT. It codes for CASSRQERGTEAFF. The chain links TRBV6-6 to TRBJ1-1; D gene unclear. The germline CDR1 and CDR2 sequences are MNHNY and SVGAGI (reference sequence). The CDR3 contains 14 residues. Trimming stripped 5 bases from V and 5 bases from J, with 15 bases between.

V and J are TRBV18 and TRBJ1-3; D is ambiguous. Germline assignment: CDR1 KGHSH and CDR2 LQKENI. Trimming removed 3 bases at V and 4 bases at J, with 16 bases between. The CDR3 loop spans 16 amino acids. CDR3 amino acids: CASSPPSGKPGNTIYF. DNA of the CDR3: TGTGCCAGCTCACCTCCGTCGGGAAAACCAGGAAACACCATATATTTT.

The chain uses TRBV5-1 and TRBJ2-3; 10 bases are a match to TRBD2. This CDR3 spans 16 amino acids. Germline V gene lookup returns CDR1 SGHRS and CDR2 YFSETQ. With 0 bases clipped from V and 1 base from J, the junction kept 2 bases outside the gene matches. The CDR3 sequence is CASSLELAGGTDTQYF. CDR3 bases: TGCGCCAGCAGCTTGGAGCTAGCGGGGGGCACAGATACGCAGTATTTT.

V and J are TRBV27 and TRBJ1-5; TRBD1 matches at 7 bases. The ends lost 5 bases at V and 7 bases at J; junction bases unmatched: 5. Germline CDR1 MNHEY, CDR2 SMNVEV (reference sequence). The CDR3 consists of 13 residues. CDR3 amino acids: CASSSKGGQPQHF. CDR3 nucleotide sequence: TGTGCCAGCAGTAGTAAAGGGGGCCAGCCCCAGCATTTT.

The chain uses TRBV10-3 and TRBJ1-4; TRBD1 is a possible D gene (5 bases). Trimming took 8 bases from V and 5 from J, leaving 15 bases between them. This CDR3 is 14 amino acids long. Germline CDR1 reads ENHRY; CDR2 reads SYGVKD. The CDR3 loop reads CAIGTGGPNEKLFF. CDR3 nucleotides: TGTGCCATCGGAACGGGGGGACCAAATGAAAAACTGTTTTTT.

The chain couples TRBV19 to TRBJ1-6, with D uncertain. The CDR3 runs to 16 residues. Germline values: CDR1 LNHDA, CDR2 SQIVND (reference sequence). Trimming took off 4 bases at V and 9 bases at J, with 19 bases between the two ends. CDR3 sequence reads: CASSNPSGFIASPLHF. The CDR3 nucleotides read TGTGCCAGTAGTAACCCCAGCGGGTTCATAGCTTCACCCCTCCACTTT. The variable domain in full, completed from reference TRBV19 and TRBJ1-6, reads DGGITQSPKYLFRKEGQNVTLSCEQNLNHDAMYWYRQDPGQGLRLIYYSQIVNDFQKGDIAEGYSVSREKKESFPLTVTSAQKNPTAFYLCASSNPSGFIASPLHFGNGTRLTVT.

This rearrangement joins TRBV11-2 to TRBJ2-4; D is ambiguous. Trimming removed 0 bases from V and 9 bases from J, with 6 bases in between. The CDR3 consists of 12 residues. Germline CDR1 SGHAT, CDR2 FQNNGV. The CDR3 nucleotides are TGTGCCAGCAGCTTAGAAACTACCATTCAGTACTTC. It encodes CASSLETTIQYF.

The V and J genes are TRBV25-1 and TRBJ1-3, with no clear D. V was pared by 10 bases and J by 0 bases, with 10 bases between. The CDR3 extends over 13 amino acids. CDR1 is MGHDK and CDR2 is SYGVNS in the germline V gene. CDR3 region: CATSRFSGNTIYF. The CDR3 DNA is TGTGCCACCTCGCGGTTCTCTGGAAACACCATATATTTT.

CDR3 DNA sequence: TGTGCCAGCAGCTTGGACCCAACACCCGACTGGGGCTACACCTTC. Amino acid sequence: CASSLDPTPDWGYTF. The genes are TRBV5-6 and TRBJ1-2; D gene uncertain. V lost 0 bases, J lost 8 bases, and 17 bases lay in between. Germline V gives CDR1 SGHDT, CDR2 YYEEEE. The CDR3 has 15 residues.

The rearrangement uses TRBV6-5 and TRBJ2-2, with 7 bases fitting TRBD1. With V trimmed by 11 bases and J by 5 bases, 8 bases remained unmatched. Germline assignment: CDR1 MNHEY and CDR2 SVGAGI. The CDR3 is 13 amino acids. The CDR3 region has the DNA TGTGCCGGATGGGACAGTTTGACCGGGGAGCTGTTTTTT. Translating it yields CAGWDSLTGELFF.

The chain uses TRBV24-1 and TRBJ2-1, with D maybe TRBD2 (5 bases). This CDR3 region has 15 residues. The V gene's germline CDR1 is KGHDR and CDR2 SFDVKD. V was trimmed by 3 bases and J by 3 bases, leaving 11 bases between them. Written as DNA, the CDR3 is TGTGCCACCAGTGATGTATCGGGGAACTACAATGAGCAGTTCTTC. This translates into CATSDVSGNYNEQFF.

Note on this clone: Different DNA sequences within this sample yield the same CDR3. The chain carries TRBV5-4 and TRBJ2-7; 10 bases line up with TRBD1. This CDR3 region has 13 residues. Per germline, CDR1 SGHNT and CDR2 YYREEE (reference sequence). Trimming removed 4 bases from V and 4 bases from J; junction bases left unmatched: 2. The CDR3 protein is CASSAGQGYEQYF. The CDR3 DNA reads as TGTGCCAGCAGCGCGGGACAGGGGTACGAGCAGTACTTC.

This sequence joins TRBV2 and TRBJ2-7, with 10 bases that match TRBD2. J was trimmed by 5 bases and V by 2 bases; bases with no gene match: 3. The CDR3 sequence is 14 residues long. Germline loops: CDR1 SNHLY, CDR2 FYNNEI. CDR3 amino acids: CASSELAGVDEQYF. The CDR3 DNA sequence: TGTGCCAGCAGTGAACTAGCGGGAGTGGACGAGCAGTACTTC.

This rearrangement joins TRBV6-4 to TRBJ1-5, with a tentative D call TRBD1 (5 bases). The CDR3 runs to 15 residues. The V end lost 5 bases, the J end lost 6 bases, and 17 bases lay between the germline ends. CDR1 and CDR2 from the germline V gene are MRHNA and SNTAGT. The CDR3 protein is CASSPMPGEAQPQHF. As DNA, the CDR3 is TGTGCCAGCAGTCCTATGCCGGGGGAGGCTCAGCCCCAGCATTTT.